The source of this T cell receptor beta chain is a study of T cell responses to AZD1222 COVID-19 vaccine. Study-level findings and limits: Clonal diversity was possibly underestimated, and white British individuals and females predominated among donors. Variant regions that are unmutated are reportedly the target of nearly half of spike-specific TCRs.

Produced via immunoSEQ multiplex PCR; TCRdb's table is partial and in-frame only. The table records fewer than 150,000 clones, around 89% of them present only once. This CDR3 is 15 amino acids long. V shed 4 bases and J shed 6 bases, with 13 bases lying between them. The V gene's germline CDR1 is LGHNA and CDR2 YSLEER. For this clone: Its matching antigen is unknown.

The V gene is TRBV4-3, the J gene TRBJ1-6; TRBD1 might be the D (5 bases). The sequence was obtained from an adult who received the AZD1222 COVID-19 vaccine. The sample here was peripheral blood, taken 28 days after the second AZD1222 dose. In nucleotides, the CDR3 is TGCGCCAGCAGCCGAAGGGGAAGGATTAATTCACCCCTCCACTTT. Translated, it gives CASSRRGRINSPLHF.